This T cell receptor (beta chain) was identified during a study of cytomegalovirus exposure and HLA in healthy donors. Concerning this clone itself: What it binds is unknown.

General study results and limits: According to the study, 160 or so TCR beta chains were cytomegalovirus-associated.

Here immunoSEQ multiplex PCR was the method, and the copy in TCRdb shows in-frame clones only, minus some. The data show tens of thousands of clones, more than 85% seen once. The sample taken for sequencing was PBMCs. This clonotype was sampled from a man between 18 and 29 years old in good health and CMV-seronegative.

CDR3 amino acids: CATSRAPGDTQHF. The CDR3 region has the DNA TGTGCCACCAGCAGAGCACCCGGTGACACTCAGCATTTT. The chain employs TRBV15 and TRBJ1-5; D not resolved. This CDR3 has 13 amino acids. V dropped 1 base and J dropped 13 bases, with 14 bases sitting between them. Per germline, CDR1 LNHNV and CDR2 YYDKDF (reference sequence).